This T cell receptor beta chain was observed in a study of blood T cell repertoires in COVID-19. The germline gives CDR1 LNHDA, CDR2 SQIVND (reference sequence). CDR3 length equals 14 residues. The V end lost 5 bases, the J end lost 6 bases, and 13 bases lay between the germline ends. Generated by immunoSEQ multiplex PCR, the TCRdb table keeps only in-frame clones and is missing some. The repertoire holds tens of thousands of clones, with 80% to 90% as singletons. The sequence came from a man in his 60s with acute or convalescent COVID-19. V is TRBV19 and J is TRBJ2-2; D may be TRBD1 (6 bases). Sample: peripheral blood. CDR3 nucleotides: TGTGCCAGTAGTCCTGGGACATCCGCCGGGGAGCTGTTTTTT. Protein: CASSPGTSAGELFF.